This T cell receptor (beta chain) was documented in a study of shared clonotypes between healthy human individuals (dated by TCRdb to the early 2020s). About the study as a whole: A few men and a couple of women, aged 18 to 49 years, made up the cohort. To estimate repertoire size and how much clonotype sharing occurs between individuals, the study deeply sequenced the blood TCR repertoires of roughly 5 healthy adults. To increase sequencing depth and limit assay-specific biases, different laboratories used diverse techniques to prepare libraries and sequence TCR repertoires. Per donor, leukapheresis produced somewhere between about 0.94 and 9 billion PBMCs. Per donor, three plates each were used for CD4 naive and CD4 memory, two for CD8 naive, and one for CD8 memory. Beyond this particular receptor, the publication reports: Pairwise subsampling indicated that sequencing depth was expected to affect the degree of clonotype sharing among donors. When several donors were compared, the shared fraction of clonotypes was around 4.6% for naive CD4, around 3.5% for naive CD8, 2.3% for memory CD4, and under 0.5% for memory CD8. Sampling was restricted to blood, and TCR repertoires in tissues likely differ from the TCR repertoires found in blood. Larger estimated clonotype richness was generally found for naive subsets than for memory subsets. Compared with non-shared clonotypes, clonotypes shared by all four sorted-subset donors had higher generation probabilities. Because the study included a small number of donors, the genetic and exposure-history diversity represented was limited. Even with the large sequencing depth, rarefaction of the sorted-subset datasets indicated that sequencing was incomplete.

Healthy HIV-negative adults with no recently reported acute infections or vaccinations were included as donors. Only Caucasian adults living in Nashville, Tennessee, USA were represented among the donors. Magnetic negative selection was used to enrich CD4+ T cells, after which naive cells were positively selected on CD45RA and the negative fraction became the memory subset. After blood collection by leukapheresis, PBMCs were isolated using Ficoll-Histopaque density gradient centrifugation and then cryopreserved in the vapor phase of liquid nitrogen. Purity and quantity of every magnetically sorted T cell population were checked by analytical flow cytometry. Genomic DNA was isolated from each sorted fraction and quantified by UV absorbance on a Nanodrop 2000c. Remarks on this clone: There is no known antigen for this receptor. No quality values exist for individual bases; no much larger clone is one base distant.

The germline V gene encodes CDR1 MDHEN and CDR2 SYDVKM. V has 6 bases trimmed and J has 2 bases trimmed; junction bases matching no gene number 6. From the cysteine through the phenylalanine, the CDR3 covers 15 amino acids. Solely the CDR3 DNA is kept, with 45 bases framed from the first base. Using the deep immunoSEQ assay, multiplex PCR amplified TCR CDR3 regions from genomic DNA. Extracted genomic DNA from each cell subset was spread evenly across all wells of several immunoSEQ 96-well plates, with each plate serving as a replicate. Each replicate PCR for sorted subsets received around 200 ng genomic DNA, equal to tens of thousands of T cell genomes. The purified libraries were quantified using a Qubit 3.0 fluorometer, sized with a Bioanalyzer 2100, and then quantified again using the KAPA Library Quantification kit. A separate single-read 150-cycle Illumina NextSeq 550 flow cell was used to sequence each immunoSEQ 96-well plate. In the authors' own workflow: The immunoSEQ output contained only junctional sequences without quality scores, so filtering could not match that applied to full-length reads. To assign V/J genes and CDR3, sequences were annotated using PyIR, a Python wrapper for IgBLAST v1.9, with IMGT germline references. Any read was removed if the V/J assignment was weak (E-value above 1e-6), the CDR3 was missing, or the read contained stop codons, out-of-frame junctions, or ambiguous translated residues. V3J clonotypes were defined as sequences sharing the same inferred V gene, J gene, and CDR3 amino acid sequence. The percentage overlap between two repertoires was calculated by dividing the number of shared unique clonotypes by the size of the smaller repertoire. Repertoire richness was assessed with RTK rarefaction, the Chao1 estimator, and Recon v2.1 estimates of unobserved clonotypes. OLGA was used to compute generation probabilities for all TCRbeta clonotypes that the gDNA method yielded from a few donors. This immuneACCESS table, as held by TCRdb, lists in-frame sequences with V and J called but not all clones. Of the missing ones, under half trace to an unresolved V gene in checked studies; the others have no known cause. That table is the source of V, J and clone size, and D and trimming were worked out from the DNA. For this sample the table gives approximately 720,000 clones, of which approximately 79% were detected only once. Of the sample, approximately 1.8% falls within the top ten clones.

This clonotype was obtained from a woman in her twenties or thirties in good health. The sample consisted of memory CD4+ T cells sorted from blood. Per the publication, the cell subset or site label means: CD45RA-negative fraction. The chain is encoded by TRBV28 joined to TRBJ2-4, and 8 junction bases match TRBD1. DNA sequence: TGTGCCAGCAGCGATACAGGGGGGTCCAAAAACATTCAGTACTTC. This yields the protein CASSDTGGSKNIQYF.